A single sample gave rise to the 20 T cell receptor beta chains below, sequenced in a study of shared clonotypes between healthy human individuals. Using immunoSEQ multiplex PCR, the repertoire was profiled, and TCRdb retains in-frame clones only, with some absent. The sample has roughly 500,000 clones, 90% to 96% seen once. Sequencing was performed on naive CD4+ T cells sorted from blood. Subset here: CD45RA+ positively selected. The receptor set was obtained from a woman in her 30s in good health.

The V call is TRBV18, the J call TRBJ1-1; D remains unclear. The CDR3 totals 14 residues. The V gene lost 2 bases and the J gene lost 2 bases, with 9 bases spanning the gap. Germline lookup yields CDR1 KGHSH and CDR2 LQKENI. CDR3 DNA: TGTGCCAGCTCACCAGTGACGGATAACACTGAAGCTTTCTTT. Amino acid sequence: CASSPVTDNTEAFF.

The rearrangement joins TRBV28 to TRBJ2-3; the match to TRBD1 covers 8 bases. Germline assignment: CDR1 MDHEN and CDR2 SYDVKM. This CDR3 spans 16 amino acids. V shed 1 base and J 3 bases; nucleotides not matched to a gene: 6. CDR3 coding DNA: TGTGCCAGCAGTTTATCTCAGGGGGCGAGAACAGATACGCAGTATTTT. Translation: CASSLSQGARTDTQYF.

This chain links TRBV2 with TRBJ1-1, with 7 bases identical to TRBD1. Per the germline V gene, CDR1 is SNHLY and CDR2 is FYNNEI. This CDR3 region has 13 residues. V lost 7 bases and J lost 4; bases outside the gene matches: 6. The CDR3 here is CASKRGRPTEAFF. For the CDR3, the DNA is TGTGCCAGCAAAAGGGGGCGGCCCACTGAAGCTTTCTTT.

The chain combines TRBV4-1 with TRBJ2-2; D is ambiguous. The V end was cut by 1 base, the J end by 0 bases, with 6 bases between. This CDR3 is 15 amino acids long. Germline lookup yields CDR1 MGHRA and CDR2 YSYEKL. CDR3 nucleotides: TGCGCCAGCAGCCAAGTCCCGGCGAACACCGGGGAGCTGTTTTTT. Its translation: CASSQVPANTGELFF.

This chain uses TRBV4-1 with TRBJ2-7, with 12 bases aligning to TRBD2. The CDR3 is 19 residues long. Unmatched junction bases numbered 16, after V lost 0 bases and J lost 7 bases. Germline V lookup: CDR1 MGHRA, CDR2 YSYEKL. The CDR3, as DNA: TGCGCCAGCAGCCAAGAAATCCTAGCGGGAGGGCCCCGTTTTGGAGAGCAGTACTTC. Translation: CASSQEILAGGPRFGEQYF.

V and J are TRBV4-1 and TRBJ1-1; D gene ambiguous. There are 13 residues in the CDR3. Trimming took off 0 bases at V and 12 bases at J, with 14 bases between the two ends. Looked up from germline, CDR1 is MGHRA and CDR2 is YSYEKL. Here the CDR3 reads CASSQDMEGRTFF. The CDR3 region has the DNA TGCGCCAGCAGCCAAGATATGGAAGGGAGGACTTTCTTT.

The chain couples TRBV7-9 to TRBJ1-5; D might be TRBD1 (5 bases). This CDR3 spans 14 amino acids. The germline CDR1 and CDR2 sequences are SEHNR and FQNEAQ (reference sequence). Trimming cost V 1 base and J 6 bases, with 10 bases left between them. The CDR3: CASSLGAGPQPQHF. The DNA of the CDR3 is TGTGCCAGCAGCTTAGGAGCAGGGCCTCAGCCCCAGCATTTT.

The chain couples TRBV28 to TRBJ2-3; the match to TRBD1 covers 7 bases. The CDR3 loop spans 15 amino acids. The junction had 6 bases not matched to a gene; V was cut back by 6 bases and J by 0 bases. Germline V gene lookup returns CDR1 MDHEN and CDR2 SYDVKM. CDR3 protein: CASSSRQGSTDTQYF. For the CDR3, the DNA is TGTGCCAGCAGCTCTCGACAGGGAAGCACAGATACGCAGTATTTT. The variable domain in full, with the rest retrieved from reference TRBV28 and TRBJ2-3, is DVKVTQSSRYLVKRTGEKVFLECVQDMDHENMFWYRQDPGLGLRLIYFSYDVKMKEKGDIPEGYSVSREKKERFSLILESASTNQTSMYLCASSSRQGSTDTQYFGPGTRLTVL.

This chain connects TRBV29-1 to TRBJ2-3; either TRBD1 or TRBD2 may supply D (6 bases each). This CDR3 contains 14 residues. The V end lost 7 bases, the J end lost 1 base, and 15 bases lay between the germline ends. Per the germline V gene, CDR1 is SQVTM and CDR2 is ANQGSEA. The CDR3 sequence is CSGEGGLGTDTQYF. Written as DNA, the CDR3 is TGCAGCGGTGAGGGGGGTTTGGGCACAGATACGCAGTATTTT.

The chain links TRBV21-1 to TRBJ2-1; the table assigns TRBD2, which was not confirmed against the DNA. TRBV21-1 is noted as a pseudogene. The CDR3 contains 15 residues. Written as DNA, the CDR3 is TGTGCCAGCAGCGACCCGGGACTATCCTACAATGAGCAGTTCTTC. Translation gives CASSDPGLSYNEQFF.

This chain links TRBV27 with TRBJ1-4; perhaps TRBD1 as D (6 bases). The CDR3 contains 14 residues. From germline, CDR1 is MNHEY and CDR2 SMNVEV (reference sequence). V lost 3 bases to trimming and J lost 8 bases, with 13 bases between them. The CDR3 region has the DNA TGTGCCAGCAGTTTTATTACAGGGCACGAAAAACTGTTTTTT. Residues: CASSFITGHEKLFF.

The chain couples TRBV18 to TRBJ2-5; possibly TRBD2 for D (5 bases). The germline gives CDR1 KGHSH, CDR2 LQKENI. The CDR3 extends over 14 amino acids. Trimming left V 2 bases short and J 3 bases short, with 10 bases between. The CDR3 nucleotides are TGTGCCAGCTCACCAGCCGGACTCAAAGAGACCCAGTACTTC. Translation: CASSPAGLKETQYF. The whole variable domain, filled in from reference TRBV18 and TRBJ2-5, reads NAGVMQNPRHLVRRRGQEARLRCSPMKGHSHVYWYRQLPEEGLKFMVYLQKENIIDESGMPKERFSAEFPKEGPSILRIQQVVRGDSAAYFCASSPAGLKETQYFGPGTRLLVL.

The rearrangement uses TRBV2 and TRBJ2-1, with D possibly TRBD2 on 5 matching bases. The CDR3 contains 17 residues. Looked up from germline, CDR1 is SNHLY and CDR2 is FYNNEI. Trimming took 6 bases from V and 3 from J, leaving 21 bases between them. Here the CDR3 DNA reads TGTGCCAGCAGAGCAAGCGGAGCACCCCCCTACTACAATGAGCAGTTCTTC. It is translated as CASRASGAPPYYNEQFF.

CDR3 sequence (DNA): TGTGCCAGCAGCTCAGGACAGCATTATGGCTACACCTTC. This sequence encodes CASSSGQHYGYTF. This chain links TRBV11-2 with TRBJ1-2, with D possibly being TRBD1 (6 bases). V lost 4 bases to trimming and J lost 5 bases, with 11 bases between them. The CDR3 is 13 amino acids. Germline V lookup: CDR1 SGHAT, CDR2 FQNNGV.

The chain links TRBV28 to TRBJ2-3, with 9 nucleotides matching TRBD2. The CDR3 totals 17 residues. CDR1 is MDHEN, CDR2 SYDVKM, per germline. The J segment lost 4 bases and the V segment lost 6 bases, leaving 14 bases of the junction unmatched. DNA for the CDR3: TGTGCCAGCAGCTTAGAGAGATTAGCGGGAGCCCCAGATACGCAGTATTTT. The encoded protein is CASSLERLAGAPDTQYF.

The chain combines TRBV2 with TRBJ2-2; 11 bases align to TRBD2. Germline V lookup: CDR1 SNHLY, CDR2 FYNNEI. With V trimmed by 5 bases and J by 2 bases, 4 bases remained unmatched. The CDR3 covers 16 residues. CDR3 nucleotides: TGTGCCAGCAGTTGGACTAGCGGGCCCAACACCGGGGAGCTGTTTTTT. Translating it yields CASSWTSGPNTGELFF.

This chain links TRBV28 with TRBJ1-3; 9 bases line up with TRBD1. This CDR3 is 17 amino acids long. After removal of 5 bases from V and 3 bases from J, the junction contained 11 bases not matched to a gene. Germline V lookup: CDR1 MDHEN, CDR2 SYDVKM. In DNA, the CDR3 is TGTGCCAGCAGTCCCCAGCCGGGACAGGGATATGGAAACACCATATATTTT. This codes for CASSPQPGQGYGNTIYF.

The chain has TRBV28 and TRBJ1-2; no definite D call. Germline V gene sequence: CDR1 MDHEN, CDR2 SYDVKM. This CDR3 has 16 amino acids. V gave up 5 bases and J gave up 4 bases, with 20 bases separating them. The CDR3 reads CASSRVRKAIGYGYTF. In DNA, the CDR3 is TGTGCCAGCAGTCGGGTTAGGAAAGCGATAGGCTATGGCTACACCTTC.

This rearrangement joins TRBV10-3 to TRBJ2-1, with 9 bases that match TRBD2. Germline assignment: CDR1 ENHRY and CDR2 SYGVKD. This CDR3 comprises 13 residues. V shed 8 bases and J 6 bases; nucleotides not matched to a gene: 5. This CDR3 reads CAIAGGPINEQFF. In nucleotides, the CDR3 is TGTGCCATCGCGGGAGGGCCGATCAATGAGCAGTTCTTC.

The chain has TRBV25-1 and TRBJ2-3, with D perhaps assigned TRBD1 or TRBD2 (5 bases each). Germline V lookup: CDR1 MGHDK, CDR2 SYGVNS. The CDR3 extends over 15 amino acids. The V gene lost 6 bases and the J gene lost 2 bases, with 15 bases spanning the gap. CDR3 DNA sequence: TGTGCCAGCAGCCACCGTCGAGGGGTCACAGATACGCAGTATTTT. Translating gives CASSHRRGVTDTQYF.